This T cell receptor beta chain was observed in a study of blood T cell repertoires in COVID-19. Across the study: Samples came from the United States, Italy and Spain, spanning acute and convalescent COVID-19. In each case, the material was cDNA or gDNA derived from T cells, B-cell-depleted T cells, or PBMCs.

Per the authors' pipeline: Reference gene primer amplification gave nucleated cell count estimates. Using immunoSEQ multiplex PCR, the repertoire was profiled, and TCRdb retains in-frame clones only, with some absent. The V and J calls and the clone size are those of that table, but D and trimming were determined from the DNA. The table shows 140,000 or so clones, with 88% occurring only once. Trimming left V 8 bases short and J 0 bases short, with 16 bases between. This CDR3 comprises 16 residues. Germline CDR1 reads WSHSY; CDR2 reads SAAADI. The chain recombines TRBV10-2 with TRBJ2-2, with TRBD1 as a possible D gene (5 bases). Sequenced material: peripheral blood. The TCR sequence derives from a man aged 65-85 years with acute or convalescent COVID-19. The CDR3: CASYGAAGANTGELFF. The CDR3 nucleotides are TGCGCCAGCTATGGGGCTGCCGGAGCGAACACCGGGGAGCTGTTTTTT.